A selection of T cell receptor beta chains follows, all from one sample in a study of blood T cell repertoires in COVID-19. The protocol was immunoSEQ multiplex PCR, while the TCRdb copy is restricted to in-frame clones and leaves out a portion. The data show under 250,000 clones, with over 70% seen just once and approximately 30% held by the top ten. The sample was peripheral blood. All receptors come from a man aged 40-55 years with acute or convalescent COVID-19. The CDR3 runs from the conserved cysteine through the conserved F or W. A D gene is named only where the DNA matches it firmly. A row's size may be missing; if present it is once, few, many or a size class.

V gene	D gene	clone size	J gene	CDR3 DNA	CDR3 protein
TRBV27	TRBD2	few	TRBJ2-7	TGTGCCAGCAGTCCCGGGAGGCCGGGGTCCTACGAGCAGTACTTC	CASSPGRPGSYEQYF
TRBV4-1	TRBD1	NA	TRBJ2-7	TGCGCCAGCAGCCAAGATCGGACAGGGCTGGGGGAGCAGTACTTC	CASSQDRTGLGEQYF
TRBV28	TRBD1	few	TRBJ1-2	TGTGCCAGCAGTTTAGGGGACAGTACTGTTCTATATGGCTACACCTTC	CASSLGDSTVLYGYTF
TRBV30	TRBD2	NA	TRBJ2-3	TGTGCCTGGAGTGGAGGGGGACTAGCGGGAGAAGGCGGCACAGATACGCAGTATTTT	CAWSGGGLAGEGGTDTQYF
TRBV5-6	TRBD1	NA	TRBJ1-4	TGTGCCAGCAGCATGACAGGGCAGACTAATGAAAAACTGTTTTTT	CASSMTGQTNEKLFF
TRBV7-8	NA	NA	TRBJ2-5	TGTGCCAGCAGCCGGGGAAGCGCGGGGACCCAGTACTTC	CASSRGSAGTQYF
TRBV19	TRBD1	few	TRBJ1-2	TGTGCCAGTAGTTTCCGACAGGGGTCAGGAAAGCTGTACGGCTATGGCTACACCTTC	CASSFRQGSGKLYGYGYTF
TRBV7-2	TRBD1	NA	TRBJ1-2	TGTGCCAGCAGCTCTTTACAGGGGGCGCTTGGCTACACCTTC	CASSSLQGALGYTF
TRBV30	TRBD2	NA	TRBJ2-7	TGTGCCTGGAGTTCGGGACTAACCTACGAGCAGTACTTC	CAWSSGLTYEQYF
TRBV6-5	NA	NA	TRBJ2-7	TGTGCCACCGAAGCGGTCGAGCAGTACTTC	CATEAVEQYF
TRBV7-2	NA	NA	TRBJ2-7	TGTGCCAGCAGCTTAGTCGGAGATGGGGAGCAGTACTTC	CASSLVGDGEQYF
TRBV6-5	NA	NA	TRBJ2-1	TGTGCCAGCAGCCCCGGGAGCTTAGGTGAGCAGTTCTTC	CASSPGSLGEQFF
TRBV2	TRBD1	NA	TRBJ2-5	TGTGCCAGCAGTCCGGACAGGGGGCGAGAGACCCAGTACTTC	CASSPDRGRETQYF
TRBV5-6	NA	NA	TRBJ2-4	TGTGCCAGCAGCTTGGGGGGGAGGAAAAACATTCAGTACTTC	CASSLGGRKNIQYF
TRBV5-1	NA	NA	TRBJ1-2	TGCGCCAGCAGCACTTCGTTATTCTATGGCTACACCTTC	CASSTSLFYGYTF
TRBV24-1	TRBD2	once	TRBJ2-7	TGTGCCACCAGTGATGCCACCGGGACTAGCTTGGGCGAGCAGTACTTC	CATSDATGTSLGEQYF
TRBV18	NA	NA	TRBJ2-5	TGTGCCAGCTCACCAGTGGCAGGGGAAGAGACCCAGTACTTC	CASSPVAGEETQYF
TRBV7-2	NA	NA	TRBJ2-3	TGTGCCAGCAGCTTAAACGGACTCAGAACGGCTACGCAGTATTTT	CASSLNGLRTATQYF
TRBV10-3	TRBD1	few	TRBJ1-6	TGTGCCATCAGTCCGGGACAGGGCAGTTCACCCCTCCACTTT	CAISPGQGSSPLHF
TRBV9	NA	NA	TRBJ2-7	TGTGCCAGCAGCCCCCGGCGGGGAGACTACGAGCAGTACTTC	CASSPRRGDYEQYF
TRBV19	NA	NA	TRBJ2-2	TGTGCCAGTAGCCGTGGACAGTTTAACACCGGGGAGCTGTTTTTT	CASSRGQFNTGELFF
TRBV2	TRBD1	few	TRBJ1-2	TGTGCCAGCAGTGAGGTCGGACAGGGAGGCTACACCTTC	CASSEVGQGGYTF
TRBV4-3	TRBD2	NA	TRBJ2-3	TGCGCCAGCAGCCAAGATCTTTACAGGGCTAGCGGGACCACAGATACGCAGTATTTT	CASSQDLYRASGTTDTQYF